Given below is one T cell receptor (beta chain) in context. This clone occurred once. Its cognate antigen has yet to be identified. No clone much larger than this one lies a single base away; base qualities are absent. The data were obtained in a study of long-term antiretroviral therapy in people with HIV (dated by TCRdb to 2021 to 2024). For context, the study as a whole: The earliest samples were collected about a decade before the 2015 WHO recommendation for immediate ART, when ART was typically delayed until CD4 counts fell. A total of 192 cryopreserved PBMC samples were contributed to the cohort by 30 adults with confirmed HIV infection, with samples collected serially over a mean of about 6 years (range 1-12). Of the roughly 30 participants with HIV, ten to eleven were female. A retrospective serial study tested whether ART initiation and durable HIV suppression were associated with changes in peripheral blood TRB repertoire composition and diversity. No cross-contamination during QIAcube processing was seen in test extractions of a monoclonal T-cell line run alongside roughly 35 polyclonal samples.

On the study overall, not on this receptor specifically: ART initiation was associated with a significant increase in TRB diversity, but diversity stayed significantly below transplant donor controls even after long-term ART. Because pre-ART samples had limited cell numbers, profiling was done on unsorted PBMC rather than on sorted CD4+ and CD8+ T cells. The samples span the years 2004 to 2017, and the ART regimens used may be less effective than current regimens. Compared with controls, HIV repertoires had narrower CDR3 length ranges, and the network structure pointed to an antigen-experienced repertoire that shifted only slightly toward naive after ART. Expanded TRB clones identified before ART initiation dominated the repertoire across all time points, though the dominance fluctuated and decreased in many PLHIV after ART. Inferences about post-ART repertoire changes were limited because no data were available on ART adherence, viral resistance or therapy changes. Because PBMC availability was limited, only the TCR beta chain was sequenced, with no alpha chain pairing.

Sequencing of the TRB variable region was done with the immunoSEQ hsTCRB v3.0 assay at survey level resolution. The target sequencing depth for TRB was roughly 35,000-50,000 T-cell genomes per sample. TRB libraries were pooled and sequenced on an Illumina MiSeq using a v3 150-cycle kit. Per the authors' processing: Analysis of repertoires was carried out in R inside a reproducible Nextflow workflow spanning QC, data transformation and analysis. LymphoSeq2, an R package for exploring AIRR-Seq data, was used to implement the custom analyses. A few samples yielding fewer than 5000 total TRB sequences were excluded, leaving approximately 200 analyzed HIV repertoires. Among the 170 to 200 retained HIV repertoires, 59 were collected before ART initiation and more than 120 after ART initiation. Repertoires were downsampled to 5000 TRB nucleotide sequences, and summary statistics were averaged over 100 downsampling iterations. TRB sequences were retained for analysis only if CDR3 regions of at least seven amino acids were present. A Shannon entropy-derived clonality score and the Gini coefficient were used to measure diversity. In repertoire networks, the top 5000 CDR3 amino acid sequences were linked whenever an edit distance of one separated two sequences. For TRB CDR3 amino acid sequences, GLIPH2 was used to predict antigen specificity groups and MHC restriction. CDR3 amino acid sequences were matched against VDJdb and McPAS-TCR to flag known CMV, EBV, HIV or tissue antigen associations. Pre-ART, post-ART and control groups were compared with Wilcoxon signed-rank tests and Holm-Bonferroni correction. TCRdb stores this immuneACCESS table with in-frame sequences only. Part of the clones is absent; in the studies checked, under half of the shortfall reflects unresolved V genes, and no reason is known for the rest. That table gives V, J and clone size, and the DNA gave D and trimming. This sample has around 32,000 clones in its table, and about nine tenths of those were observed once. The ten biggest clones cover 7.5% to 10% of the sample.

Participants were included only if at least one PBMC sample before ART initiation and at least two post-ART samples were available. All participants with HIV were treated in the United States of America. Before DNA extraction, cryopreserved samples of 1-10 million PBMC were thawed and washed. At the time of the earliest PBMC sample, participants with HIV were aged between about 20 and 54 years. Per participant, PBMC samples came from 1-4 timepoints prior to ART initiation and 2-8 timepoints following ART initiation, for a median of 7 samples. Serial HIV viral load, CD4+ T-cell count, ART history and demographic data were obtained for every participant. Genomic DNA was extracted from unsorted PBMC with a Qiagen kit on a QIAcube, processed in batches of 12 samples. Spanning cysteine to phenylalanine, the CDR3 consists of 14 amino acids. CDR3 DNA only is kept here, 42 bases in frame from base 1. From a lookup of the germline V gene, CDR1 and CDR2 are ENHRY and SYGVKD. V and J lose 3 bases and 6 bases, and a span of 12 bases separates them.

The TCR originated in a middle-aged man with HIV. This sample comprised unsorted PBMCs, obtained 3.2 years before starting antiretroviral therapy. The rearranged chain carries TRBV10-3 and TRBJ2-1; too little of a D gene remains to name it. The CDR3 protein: CAISDKRYGNEQFF. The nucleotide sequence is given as TGTGCCATCAGTGACAAGCGATACGGCAATGAGCAGTTCTTC.